The rows below give T cell receptor beta chains drawn from one sample of a study of cytomegalovirus exposure and HLA in healthy donors. Only in-frame clones appear in the TCRdb table, and some are missing; sequencing was by immunoSEQ multiplex PCR. The table shows some 170,000 clones, with around 81% occurring only once. The sequenced material came from PBMCs. The receptors originated from a woman aged 18-30 years in good health and CMV-seropositive. The CDR3 runs from the conserved cysteine through the conserved F or W. Each record gives: J gene, V gene, CDR3 protein.

j_gene: TRBJ2-1
v_gene: TRBV7-2
CDR3aa: CASRMGTLEQFF

j_gene: TRBJ2-5
v_gene: TRBV28
CDR3aa: CASLGAPSQETQYF

j_gene: TRBJ1-1
v_gene: TRBV6-6
CDR3aa: CASIGMNTEAFF

j_gene: TRBJ2-7
v_gene: TRBV25-1
CDR3aa: CASRGPGTEFYNEQYF

j_gene: TRBJ2-1
v_gene: TRBV11-3
CDR3aa: CASSSGLAIASEQFF

j_gene: TRBJ1-1
v_gene: TRBV11-2
CDR3aa: CASSHLPFSTAGGTEAFF

j_gene: TRBJ1-2
v_gene: TRBV5-6
CDR3aa: CASSFLGQGGSDSYGYTF

j_gene: TRBJ1-3
v_gene: TRBV6-1
CDR3aa: CASSKDDRGCGNTIYF

j_gene: TRBJ1-1
v_gene: TRBV6-6
CDR3aa: CASSSSGQGARTEAFF

j_gene: TRBJ2-7
v_gene: TRBV28
CDR3aa: CASSLAGTGIYEQYF

j_gene: TRBJ2-4
v_gene: TRBV5-4
CDR3aa: CASSRENPSAKNIQYF

j_gene: TRBJ2-7
v_gene: TRBV4-1
CDR3aa: CASSPGWTGRGSYEQYF

j_gene: TRBJ2-7
v_gene: TRBV2
CDR3aa: CAGSRNAGTGDEQYF

j_gene: TRBJ1-5
v_gene: TRBV6-1
CDR3aa: CASRQEGTVGQPQHF

j_gene: TRBJ2-3
v_gene: TRBV7-2
CDR3aa: CASSFAGGLSPFDTQYF

j_gene: TRBJ1-2
v_gene: TRBV5-4
CDR3aa: CASSLGGDGYTF

j_gene: TRBJ1-2
v_gene: TRBV6-5
CDR3aa: CASSAQETYIYGYTF

j_gene: TRBJ1-2
v_gene: TRBV5-4
CDR3aa: CASREEGWKNYGYTF

j_gene: TRBJ2-5
v_gene: TRBV2
CDR3aa: CASRGVRGFETQYF

j_gene: TRBJ1-5
v_gene: TRBV7-2
CDR3aa: CASSLAPLQGAPANQPQHF

j_gene: TRBJ1-2
v_gene: TRBV7-9
CDR3aa: CASSSTGVGYGYTF

j_gene: TRBJ2-5
v_gene: TRBV28
CDR3aa: CASKIPGQQRETQYF

j_gene: TRBJ1-2
v_gene: TRBV7-9
CDR3aa: CASSSRDRGYGYTF

j_gene: TRBJ2-5
v_gene: TRBV7-2
CDR3aa: CASSRQGPRETQYF

j_gene: TRBJ2-1
v_gene: TRBV15
CDR3aa: CATSRDRRPLENEQFF

j_gene: TRBJ2-7
v_gene: TRBV4-3
CDR3aa: CASSQDRGLAGLSYEQYF

j_gene: TRBJ1-2
v_gene: TRBV20-1
CDR3aa: CSATGGYGYTF

j_gene: TRBJ2-7
v_gene: TRBV19
CDR3aa: CASSRQVNYEQYF

j_gene: TRBJ2-1
v_gene: TRBV6-4
CDR3aa: CASSVGANNEQFF

j_gene: TRBJ2-3
v_gene: TRBV7-9
CDR3aa: CASSSGLDTDTQYF

j_gene: TRBJ2-1
v_gene: TRBV11-1
CDR3aa: CASSPSTGGTYNEQFF

j_gene: TRBJ2-5
v_gene: TRBV27
CDR3aa: CASSLGSGGGAQYF

j_gene: TRBJ1-5
v_gene: TRBV7-8
CDR3aa: CASSSLGQARQPQHF

j_gene: TRBJ2-5
v_gene: TRBV6-1
CDR3aa: CASSEAFYQETQYF

j_gene: TRBJ2-3
v_gene: TRBV5-1
CDR3aa: CASSPTGQGNTDTQYF

j_gene: TRBJ1-2
v_gene: TRBV6-5
CDR3aa: CASSPTPDRVYGYTF

j_gene: TRBJ1-1
v_gene: TRBV10-3
CDR3aa: CAIRDEQGEVTEAFF

j_gene: TRBJ1-1
v_gene: TRBV5-6
CDR3aa: CASSLDITEAFF

j_gene: TRBJ1-4
v_gene: TRBV7-2
CDR3aa: CASSFGVNEKLFF

j_gene: TRBJ2-2
v_gene: TRBV29-1
CDR3aa: CSVGGGGANTGELFF

j_gene: TRBJ1-1
v_gene: TRBV7-9
CDR3aa: CASSSRQGGTEAFF

j_gene: TRBJ2-3
v_gene: TRBV6-5
CDR3aa: CASSSSGASTDTQYF

j_gene: TRBJ1-6
v_gene: TRBV19
CDR3aa: CASSAGQRSSYNSPLHF

j_gene: TRBJ2-7
v_gene: TRBV7-2
CDR3aa: CASSPLAPYEQYF

j_gene: TRBJ1-2
v_gene: TRBV7-2
CDR3aa: CASSLLGTGDYGYTF

j_gene: TRBJ1-5
v_gene: TRBV5-8
CDR3aa: CASSRHRGPGQPQHF

j_gene: TRBJ1-6
v_gene: TRBV4-3
CDR3aa: CASSQGPVDAGMYNSPLHF

j_gene: TRBJ2-1
v_gene: TRBV10-1
CDR3aa: CATNYGAEQFF

j_gene: TRBJ2-3
v_gene: TRBV7-3
CDR3aa: CASSISGPHGNTQYF

j_gene: TRBJ2-2
v_gene: TRBV7-2
CDR3aa: CASSSGLAGVLRTGELFF

j_gene: TRBJ1-4
v_gene: TRBV5-6
CDR3aa: CASSPQGANEKLFF

j_gene: TRBJ1-1
v_gene: TRBV11-1
CDR3aa: CASSWGRVAEAFF

j_gene: TRBJ2-5
v_gene: TRBV4-2
CDR3aa: CASSQDIGGETQYF

j_gene: TRBJ2-3
v_gene: TRBV9
CDR3aa: CASSVGLADTQYF